This T cell receptor (beta chain) was identified in a study of blood T cell repertoires in COVID-19 (TCRdb year 2020). About the full investigation: Samples covering the acute and convalescent phases of COVID-19 were provided by collaborators in the United States, Italy and Spain. The repertoires were released in a freely available public database intended as a resource for research on the immune response to SARS-CoV-2. The prospective study material was composed of cDNA or gDNA derived from T cells, B-cell-depleted T cells, or PBMCs. Deeply sampled blood TCRbeta repertoires from subjects exposed to, actively infected with, or recovered from COVID-19 were included in the dataset. Where available, HLA class I and class II types were taken from metadata supplied by the sample provider and were not determined by assay-based typing. The samples were drawn from two sources: the first 160 participants of the ongoing ImmuneRACE study, and 1,000 to 1,500 subjects contributed by 6 global collaborators. Sample metadata almost always included a de-identified subject ID, COVID-19 status, age in years and sex.

Each collaborating institution followed its own protocols to collect whole blood in K2EDTA tubes. For TCRbeta analysis, collaborators shipped samples in one of three forms: frozen whole blood, isolated PBMCs, or DNA extracted from either of those sample types. In the germline V gene, CDR1 corresponds to SGHRS and CDR2 to YFSETQ. The CDR3, cysteine through phenylalanine, is 17 amino acids long. Only the CDR3 DNA stays, 51 bases, in frame from base 1. V gives up 4 bases and J gives up 0 bases, and the segment between their germline ends measures 14 bases. There are a few counts of this clone. The clone's antigen remains unknown. Base-call qualities are not available, and no considerably larger clone is one nucleotide away. Broad study findings and their caveats: The amount of clinical and demographic metadata varied by source and participant and was provided uncurated.

The immunoSEQ Assay, a bias-controlled multiplex PCR, was used to amplify TCRbeta CDR3 regions from genomic DNA. Regarding the original processing steps: The number of nucleated cells in each sample was estimated by amplification of reference gene primers within the assay. To quantify the absolute abundance of each unique TCRbeta CDR3 rearrangement, sequence reads were collapsed and filtered. For each sample, productive Simpson clonality was calculated as the square root of Simpson's diversity index over productive rearrangements. Entries here come from immuneACCESS through TCRdb and include only in-frame sequences with V and J called. Some clones fail to appear in such tables; in the studies checked, an unresolved V gene covers under half of the shortfall, and the cause of the remainder is unknown. The D gene and trimming were derived from the DNA, and the V and J assignments and clone size from that table. The sample table lists around 200,000 clones, roughly four fifths of them with a count of one. The top ten clones comprise 9.5% to 15% of the sample.

Recombination joined TRBV5-1 with TRBJ1-6; TRBD1 might be the D gene, on 5 matching bases. The clonotype was recovered from a woman in her fifties or sixties with acute or convalescent COVID-19. Sequencing was carried out using peripheral blood. The DNA reads as follows: TGCGCCAGCAGCAGACAGACCGCCGGCTCCTATAATTCACCCCTCCACTTT. Its translation reads: CASSRQTAGSYNSPLHF.